The rows below give T cell receptor beta chains drawn from one sample of a study of blood T cell repertoires in COVID-19. TCRdb's table, derived via immunoSEQ multiplex PCR, lists solely in-frame clones and lacks some. The sample contains roughly 200,000 clones, about 84% of which appear only once. Sequenced sample: peripheral blood. The receptors were sampled from a person aged 70 to 79 with COVID-19, enrolled during active disease. Each CDR3 is given with its conserved first and last residue. The D gene is left open where the match is weak. Not all rows give a size; the values are once, few, many and, for expanded clones, a class.

J: TRBJ2-6; size: NA; V: TRBV4-3; D: NA; CDR3: CASSQVVSANVLTF; DNA: TGCGCCAGCAGCCAAGTAGTCTCTGCTAACGTCCTGACTTTC
J: TRBJ2-2; size: NA; V: TRBV9; D: TRBD1; CDR3: CASSPDPRPQGANTGELFF; DNA: TGTGCCAGCAGCCCCGACCCCCGACCCCAGGGGGCGAACACCGGGGAGCTGTTTTTT
J: TRBJ2-1; size: NA; V: TRBV7-8; D: TRBD2; CDR3: CASSFSGRGGNEQFF; DNA: TGTGCCAGCAGCTTTAGCGGGAGAGGAGGCAATGAGCAGTTCTTC
J: TRBJ1-2; size: NA; V: TRBV7-2; D: NA; CDR3: CASSLPPAGAYGYTF; DNA: TGTGCCAGCAGCTTACCGCCTGCGGGTGCCTATGGCTACACCTTC
J: TRBJ1-1; size: NA; V: TRBV5-6; D: NA; CDR3: CASSLGPQGSTEAFF; DNA: TGTGCCAGCAGCTTGGGCCCTCAGGGGAGCACTGAAGCTTTCTTT
J: TRBJ2-6; size: NA; V: TRBV3-1/TRBV3-2; D: NA; CDR3: CASSQAAIGGGFSGANVLTF; DNA: TGTGCCAGCAGCCAAGCGGCTATCGGAGGAGGGTTCTCTGGGGCCAACGTCCTGACTTTC
J: TRBJ2-5; size: NA; V: TRBV7-2; D: NA; CDR3: CASSLDRELKTQYF; DNA: TGTGCCAGCAGCTTAGATCGGGAGTTAAAGACCCAGTACTTC
J: TRBJ2-1; size: NA; V: TRBV6-2/TRBV6-3; D: TRBD2; CDR3: CASSPLAGGLYEQFF; DNA: TGTGCCAGCAGTCCACTAGCGGGGGGGCTTTATGAGCAGTTCTTC
J: TRBJ1-3; size: NA; V: TRBV10-3; D: TRBD1; CDR3: CASTPLTGSGNTIYF; DNA: TGTGCCAGTACGCCGCTGACAGGGTCTGGAAACACCATATATTTT
J: TRBJ2-1; size: NA; V: TRBV13; D: TRBD2; CDR3: CASSRTSGIGRYNEQFF; DNA: TGTGCCAGCAGCCGGACTAGCGGCATCGGCCGGTACAATGAGCAGTTCTTC
J: TRBJ2-5; size: NA; V: TRBV7-7; D: TRBD2; CDR3: CASSQRSGKGTQYF; DNA: TGTGCCAGCAGCCAGCGTAGCGGGAAAGGGACCCAGTACTTC
J: TRBJ1-2; size: NA; V: TRBV24-1; D: NA; CDR3: CATSPRGADGYTF; DNA: TGTGCCACCAGTCCTCGGGGGGCGGATGGCTACACCTTC
J: TRBJ1-6; size: NA; V: TRBV21-1; D: NA; CDR3: CASSHLSHRGPPGACNSPLHF; DNA: TGTGCCAGCAGCCATCTGAGCCACAGGGGTCCGCCGGGGGCCTGTAATTCACCCCTCCACTTT
J: TRBJ2-1; size: few; V: TRBV2; D: TRBD1; CDR3: CASSPDRVGHNEQFF; DNA: TGTGCCAGCAGTCCAGACAGGGTGGGTCACAATGAGCAGTTCTTC
J: TRBJ2-6; size: once; V: TRBV19; D: NA; CDR3: CASSKADNPNVLTF; DNA: TGTGCCAGTAGTAAGGCGGACAACCCCAACGTCCTGACTTTC
J: TRBJ2-7; size: NA; V: TRBV7-2; D: TRBD2; CDR3: CASSREAGDYEQYF; DNA: TGTGCCAGCAGCCGGGAAGCGGGAGACTACGAGCAGTACTTC
J: TRBJ2-7; size: NA; V: TRBV28; D: NA; CDR3: CASSLWTPAGEQYF; DNA: TGTGCCAGCAGTTTGTGGACACCTGCGGGAGAGCAGTACTTC
J: TRBJ1-2; size: NA; V: TRBV28; D: TRBD1; CDR3: CASSPTLNTGGWYGYTF; DNA: TGTGCCAGCAGTCCGACCCTCAATACAGGGGGCTGGTATGGCTACACCTTC
J: TRBJ2-3; size: NA; V: TRBV9; D: NA; CDR3: CASSVSERADTQYF; DNA: TGTGCCAGCAGCGTATCTGAGAGGGCAGATACGCAGTATTTT
J: TRBJ2-3; size: NA; V: TRBV1; D: NA; CDR3: CTSSQDSVNPRGLAISTSTDTQYF; DNA: TGCACCAGCAGCCAAGATAGTGTCAACCCGCGGGGACTAGCGATTTCTACTAGCACAGATACGCAGTATTTT
J: TRBJ2-3; size: NA; V: TRBV7-2; D: TRBD2; CDR3: CASSRTSGNLDTQYF; DNA: TGTGCCAGCAGCCGGACTAGCGGGAATTTAGATACGCAGTATTTT
J: TRBJ2-5; size: NA; V: TRBV18; D: NA; CDR3: CASSEGFVETQYF; DNA: TGTGCCAGCTCTGAGGGTTTCGTAGAGACCCAGTACTTC
J: TRBJ2-5; size: NA; V: TRBV24-1; D: NA; CDR3: CATSDPQPGSETQYF; DNA: TGTGCCACCAGTGATCCCCAGCCGGGGTCGGAGACCCAGTACTTC
J: TRBJ2-1; size: NA; V: TRBV27; D: TRBD2; CDR3: CASSSIAGRDEQFF; DNA: TGTGCCAGCAGTTCCATAGCGGGACGAGATGAGCAGTTCTTC
J: TRBJ2-3; size: NA; V: TRBV5-1; D: TRBD1; CDR3: CASSLRGLGTDTQYF; DNA: TGCGCCAGCAGCTTAAGGGGGCTAGGCACAGATACGCAGTATTTT